Below, one T cell receptor beta chain is given with its context. V was trimmed by 4 bases and J by 7 bases, leaving 12 bases between them. CDR3 length: 13 residues. Germline-derived CDR1 and CDR2 are SGHDT and YYEEEE. This sample is drawn from a study of blood T cell repertoires in COVID-19. Per the study methods: The authors estimated nucleated cell counts from reference gene primer amplification. The data were produced by immunoSEQ multiplex PCR, yet TCRdb's version contains in-frame clones alone and is incomplete. The V and J calls and clone size come from that table; D and trimming were worked out from the DNA. The sample lists roughly 150,000 clones, around four fifths occurring once.

The sequenced material came from peripheral blood. This sequence joins TRBV5-6 and TRBJ1-5; D might be TRBD1 (5 bases). The TCR sequence derives from a woman older than 75 with active or convalescent COVID-19. The CDR3 DNA follows: TGTGCCAGCAGCGCCTACAGGACCCAGCCCCAGCATTTT. This gives the protein CASSAYRTQPQHF.